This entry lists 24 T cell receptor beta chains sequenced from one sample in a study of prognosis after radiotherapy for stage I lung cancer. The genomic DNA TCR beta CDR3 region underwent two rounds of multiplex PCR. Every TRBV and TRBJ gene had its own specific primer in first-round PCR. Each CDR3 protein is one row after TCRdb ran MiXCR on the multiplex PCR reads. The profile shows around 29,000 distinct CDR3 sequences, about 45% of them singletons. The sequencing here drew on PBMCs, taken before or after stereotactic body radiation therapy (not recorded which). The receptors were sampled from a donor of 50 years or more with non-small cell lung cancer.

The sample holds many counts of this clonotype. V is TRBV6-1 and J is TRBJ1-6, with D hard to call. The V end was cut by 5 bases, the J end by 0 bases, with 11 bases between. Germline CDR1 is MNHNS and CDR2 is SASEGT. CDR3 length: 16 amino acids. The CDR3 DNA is TGTGCCAGCAGTACATACACGAGCTCCTATAATTCACCCCTCCACTTT. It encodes CASSTYTSSYNSPLHF.

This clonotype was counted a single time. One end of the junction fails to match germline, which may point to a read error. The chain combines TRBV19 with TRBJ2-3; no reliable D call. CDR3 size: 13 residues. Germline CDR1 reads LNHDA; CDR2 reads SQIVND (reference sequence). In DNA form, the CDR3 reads TGTTCCAGTAGTATCTGGGTTGGAGATACGCAGTATTTT. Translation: CSSSIWVGDTQYF.

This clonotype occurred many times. The CDR3 loop reads CASSQVTTSGANVLTF. The CDR3 DNA follows: TGTGCCAGCAGCCAAGTTACCACCAGTGGGGCCAACGTCCTGACTTTC. This chain joins TRBV3-1 and TRBJ2-6; D not certain. The CDR3 consists of 16 residues. Germline CDR1 is LGHDT and CDR2 is YNNKEL (reference sequence). Trimming left V 1 base short and J 3 bases short, with 10 bases between.

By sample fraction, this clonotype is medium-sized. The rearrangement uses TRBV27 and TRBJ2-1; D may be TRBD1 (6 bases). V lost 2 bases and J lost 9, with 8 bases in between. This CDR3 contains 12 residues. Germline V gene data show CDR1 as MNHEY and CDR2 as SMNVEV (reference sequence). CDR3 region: CASSLPTGEQFF. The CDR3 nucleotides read TGTGCCAGCAGTTTACCGACAGGTGAGCAGTTCTTC.

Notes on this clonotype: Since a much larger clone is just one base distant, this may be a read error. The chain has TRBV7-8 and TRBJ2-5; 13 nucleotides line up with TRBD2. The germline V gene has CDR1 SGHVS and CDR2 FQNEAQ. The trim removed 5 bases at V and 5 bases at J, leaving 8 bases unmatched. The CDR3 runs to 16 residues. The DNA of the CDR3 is TGTGCCAGCAGCACCCTACTAGCGGGGGGGCATGAGACCCAGTACTTC. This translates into CASSTLLAGGHETQYF.

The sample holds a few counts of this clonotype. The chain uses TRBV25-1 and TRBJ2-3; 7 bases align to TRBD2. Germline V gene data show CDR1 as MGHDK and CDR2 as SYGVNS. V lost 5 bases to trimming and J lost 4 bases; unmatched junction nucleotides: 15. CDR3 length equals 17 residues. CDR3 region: CASSSACRGGGADTQYF. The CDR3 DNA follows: TGTGCCAGCAGTTCCGCGTGTAGGGGCGGGGGTGCAGATACGCAGTATTTT.

The CDR3 loop is CASSLDWGGETQYF. The CDR3 DNA sequence: TGTGCCAGCAGCTTAGATTGGGGTGGGGAGACCCAGTACTTC. The rearrangement uses TRBV11-2 and TRBJ2-5; unclear D gene. The V gene's germline CDR1 is SGHAT and CDR2 FQNNGV. This CDR3 region has 14 residues. The ends were cut back, 0 bases at V and 5 bases at J, with 10 bases in the middle.

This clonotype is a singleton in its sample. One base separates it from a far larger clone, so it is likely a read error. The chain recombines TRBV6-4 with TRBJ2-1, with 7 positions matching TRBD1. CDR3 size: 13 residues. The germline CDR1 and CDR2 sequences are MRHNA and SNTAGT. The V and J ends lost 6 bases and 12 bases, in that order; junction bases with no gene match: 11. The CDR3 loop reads CASSTTTGQRQFF. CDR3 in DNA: TGTGCCAGCAGCACAACAACGGGACAGCGGCAGTTCTTC.

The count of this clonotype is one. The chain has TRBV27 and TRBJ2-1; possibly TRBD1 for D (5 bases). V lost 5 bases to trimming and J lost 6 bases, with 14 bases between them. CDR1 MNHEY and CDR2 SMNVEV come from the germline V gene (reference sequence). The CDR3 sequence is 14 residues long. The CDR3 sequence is CASSPLQVVNEQFF. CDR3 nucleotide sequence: TGTGCCAGCAGTCCCCTACAGGTTGTCAATGAGCAGTTCTTC.

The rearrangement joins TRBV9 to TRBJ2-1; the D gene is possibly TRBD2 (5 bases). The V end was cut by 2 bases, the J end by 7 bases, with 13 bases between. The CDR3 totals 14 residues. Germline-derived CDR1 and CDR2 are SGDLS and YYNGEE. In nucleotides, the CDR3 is TGTGCCAGCAGCGTCCGATGGGAGAGTAATGAGCAGTTCTTC. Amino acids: CASSVRWESNEQFF.

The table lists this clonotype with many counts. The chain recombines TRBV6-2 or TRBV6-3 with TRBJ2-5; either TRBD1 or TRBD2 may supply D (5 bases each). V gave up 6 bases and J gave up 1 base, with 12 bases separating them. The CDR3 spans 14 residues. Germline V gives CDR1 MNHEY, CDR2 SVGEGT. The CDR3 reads CASRLGVVQETQYF. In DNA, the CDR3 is TGTGCCAGCAGGCTGGGGGTAGTCCAAGAGACCCAGTACTTC.

In DNA, the CDR3 is TGTGCCAGCATCCCCGGCATGCCAGGCCAGCCCCAGCATTTT. Translated, it gives CASIPGMPGQPQHF. The rearrangement joins TRBV7-9 to TRBJ1-5; D gene unclear. Trimming took 7 bases from V and 7 from J, leaving 17 bases between them. Germline V gene sequence: CDR1 SEHNR, CDR2 FQNEAQ (reference sequence). The CDR3 loop spans 14 amino acids.

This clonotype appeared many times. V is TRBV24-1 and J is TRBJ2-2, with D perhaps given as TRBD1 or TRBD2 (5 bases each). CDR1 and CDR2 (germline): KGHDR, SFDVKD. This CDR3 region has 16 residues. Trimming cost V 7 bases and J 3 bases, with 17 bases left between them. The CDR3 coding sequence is TGTGCCACCAGGGAGACCGGGACCGAGTACACCGGGGAGCTGTTTTTT. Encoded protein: CATRETGTEYTGELFF.

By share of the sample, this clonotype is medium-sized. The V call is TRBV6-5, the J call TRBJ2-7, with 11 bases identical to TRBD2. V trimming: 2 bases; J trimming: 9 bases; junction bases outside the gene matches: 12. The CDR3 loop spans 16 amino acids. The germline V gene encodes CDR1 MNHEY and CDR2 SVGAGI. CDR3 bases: TGTGCCAGCAGTTACGCCGGGGCTAGCGGGAGGACAAGGCAGTACTTC. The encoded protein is CASSYAGASGRTRQYF.

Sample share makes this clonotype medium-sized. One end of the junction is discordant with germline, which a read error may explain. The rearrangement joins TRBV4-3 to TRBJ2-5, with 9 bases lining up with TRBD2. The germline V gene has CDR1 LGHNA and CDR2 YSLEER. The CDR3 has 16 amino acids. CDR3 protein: CASNQAISGSEETQYF. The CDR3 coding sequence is TGCGCCAGCAACCAAGCTATTAGCGGGAGTGAAGAGACCCAGTACTTC.

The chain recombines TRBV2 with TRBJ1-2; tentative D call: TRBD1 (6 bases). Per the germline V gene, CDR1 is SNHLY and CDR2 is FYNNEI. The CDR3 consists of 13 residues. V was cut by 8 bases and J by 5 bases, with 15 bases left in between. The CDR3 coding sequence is TGTGCCAGCGGGAGAGGGGGAGGATATGGCTACACCTTC. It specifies CASGRGGGYGYTF.

The CDR3, as DNA: TGTGCCAGCAGTTCGACAGGAGCAAGGCAGTTCTTC. Its translation: CASSSTGARQFF. This chain connects TRBV28 to TRBJ2-1; TRBD1 is a possible D gene (6 bases). The CDR3 sequence is 12 residues long. Germline values: CDR1 MDHEN, CDR2 SYDVKM. V was shortened by 4 bases and J by 12 bases, with 13 bases between the two germline ends.

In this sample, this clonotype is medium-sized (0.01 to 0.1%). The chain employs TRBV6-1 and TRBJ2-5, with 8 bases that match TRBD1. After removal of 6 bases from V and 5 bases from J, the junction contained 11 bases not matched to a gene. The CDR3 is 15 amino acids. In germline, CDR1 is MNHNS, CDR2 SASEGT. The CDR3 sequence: CASRAGQGLRETQYF. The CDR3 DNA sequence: TGTGCCAGCAGGGCCGGACAGGGTTTGAGGGAGACCCAGTACTTC.

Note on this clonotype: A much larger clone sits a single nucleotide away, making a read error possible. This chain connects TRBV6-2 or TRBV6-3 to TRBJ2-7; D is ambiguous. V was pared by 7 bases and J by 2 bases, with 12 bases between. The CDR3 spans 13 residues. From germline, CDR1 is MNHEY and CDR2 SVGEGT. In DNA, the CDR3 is TGTGCCAGCATGGTGGGATGCCCCTACGAGCAGTACTTC. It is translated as CASMVGCPYEQYF.

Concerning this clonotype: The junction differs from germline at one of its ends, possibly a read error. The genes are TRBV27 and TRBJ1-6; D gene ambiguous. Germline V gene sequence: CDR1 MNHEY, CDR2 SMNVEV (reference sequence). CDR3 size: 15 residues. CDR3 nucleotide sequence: TGTGCCAGCAGTTCAGATACAGTGCGTAATTCACCCATCCAATTT. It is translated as CASSSDTVRNSPIQF.

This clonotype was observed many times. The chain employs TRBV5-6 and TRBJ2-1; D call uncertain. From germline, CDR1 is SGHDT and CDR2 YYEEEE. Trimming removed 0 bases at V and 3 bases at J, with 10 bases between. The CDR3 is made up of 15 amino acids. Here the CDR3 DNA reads TGTGCCAGCAGCTTGGGTTCCCGGCGCTACAATGAGCAGTTCTTC. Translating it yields CASSLGSRRYNEQFF.

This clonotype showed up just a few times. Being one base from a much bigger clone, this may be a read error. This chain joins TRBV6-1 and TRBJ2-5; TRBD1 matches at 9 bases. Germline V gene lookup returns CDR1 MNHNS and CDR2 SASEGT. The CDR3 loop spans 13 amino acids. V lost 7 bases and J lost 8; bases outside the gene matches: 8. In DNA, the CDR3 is TGTGCCAGCACCCGACAGGGGGGCGATACCCAGTACTTC. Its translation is CASTRQGGDTQYF.

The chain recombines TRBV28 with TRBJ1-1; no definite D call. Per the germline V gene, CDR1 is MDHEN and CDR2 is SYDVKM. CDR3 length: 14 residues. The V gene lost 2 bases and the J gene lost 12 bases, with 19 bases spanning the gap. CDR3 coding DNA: TGTGCCAGCAGTTTAATAATCGGGCCCGAGAATACTTTCTTT. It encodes CASSLIIGPENTFF.

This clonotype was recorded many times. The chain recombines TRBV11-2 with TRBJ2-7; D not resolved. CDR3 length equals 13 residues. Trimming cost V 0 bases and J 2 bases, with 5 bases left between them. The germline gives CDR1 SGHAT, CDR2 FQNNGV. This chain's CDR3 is CASSLEAPYEQYF. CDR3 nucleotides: TGTGCCAGCAGCTTAGAAGCCCCCTACGAGCAGTACTTC. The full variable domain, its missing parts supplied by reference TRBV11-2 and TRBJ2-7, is EAGVAQSPRYKIIEKRQSVAFWCNPISGHATLYWYQQILGQGPKLLIQFQNNGVVDDSQLPKDRFSAERLKGVDSTLKIQPAKLEDSAVYLCASSLEAPYEQYFGPGTRLTVT.